This T cell receptor (beta chain) was sequenced in a study of cytomegalovirus exposure and HLA in healthy donors. Profiling relied on immunoSEQ multiplex PCR, and the TCRdb table lists in-frame clones only, not all of them. Of some 100,000 clones in the sample, 86% are singletons; the top ten hold around 5.1%. This clone was detected a few times. This CDR3 is built from 14 residues. Germline CDR1 and CDR2: LNHDA and SQIVND (reference sequence). Trimming left V 2 bases short and J 5 bases short, with 12 bases between. The sample taken for sequencing was PBMCs. The V call is TRBV19, the J call TRBJ1-1; D is perhaps TRBD1 (6 bases). The TCR originated in a man aged 18 to 29 in good health and CMV-seronegative. The CDR3 spells CASSIRTDMTEAFF. The CDR3, as DNA: TGTGCCAGTAGTATAAGGACAGATATGACTGAAGCTTTCTTT.